The rows below give T cell receptor beta chains drawn from one sample of a study of T and B cells in COVID-19 patients. MiXCR, applied by TCRdb to the multiplex PCR reads, yields one record per CDR3 protein. The repertoire includes several thousand distinct CDR3 sequences, 30% to 35% of them detected once, and approximately 20% sits in the top ten. Sequencing was carried out using blood. The receptors stem from a human donor with active COVID-19. The CDR3 runs from the conserved cysteine through the conserved F or W. Fields, in order: V gene, D gene, J gene, clone size, CDR3 DNA, CDR3 protein. A D gene is named only where the DNA matches it firmly. Some rows have no size entry. The others give once, few or many, or a class for an expanded clone.

>TRBV20-1|NA|TRBJ2-3|NA
TGCAGTGCTTACAGACAGAAGGGAGCAGATACGCAGTATTTT
CSAYRQKGADTQYF
>TRBV5-4|NA|TRBJ1-2|NA
TGTGCCAGCAGCTCAGCTGCGAACTATGGCTACACCTTC
CASSSAANYGYTF
>TRBV7-6|NA|TRBJ1-6|NA
TGTGCCAGCAGCTTAGACTGGGGGAATAATTCACCCCTCCACTTT
CASSLDWGNNSPLHF
>TRBV27|NA|TRBJ1-2|medium-sized
TGTGCCAGCAGTTTCACCGGGGCCAACTATGGCTACACCTTC
CASSFTGANYGYTF
>TRBV19|NA|TRBJ2-5|medium-sized
TGTGCCAGTAGTATAGGGCAAGAGACCCAGTACTTC
CASSIGQETQYF
>TRBV20-1|NA|TRBJ1-1|NA
TGCAGTGCTCCCGGCAGGGGCGCTGAAGCTTTCTTT
CSAPGRGAEAFF
>TRBV6-5|NA|TRBJ1-4|few
TGTGCCAGCAGTTTTAGGGTTGGCGAAAAACTGTTTTTT
CASSFRVGEKLFF
>TRBV6-5|NA|TRBJ1-6|few
TGTGCCAGCAGTTACTCGGCGACTCCCGGGGGACCCCTCCACTTT
CASSYSATPGGPLHF
>TRBV6-5|TRBD2|TRBJ2-7|NA
TGTGCCAGCAGCCTAAGCGGGGTTGCCCCCGAGCAGTACTTC
CASSLSGVAPEQYF
>TRBV10-3|NA|TRBJ1-5|few
TGTGCCATCAGTGACCAGGGCCCGGGTAATCAGCCCCAGCATTTT
CAISDQGPGNQPQHF
>TRBV4-3|NA|TRBJ2-2|few
TGCGCCAGCAGCGAAGACAGGAACACCGGGGAGCTGTTTTTT
CASSEDRNTGELFF
>TRBV12-3/TRBV12-4|NA|TRBJ2-3|NA
TGTGCCAGCAGTCCAGGGGCCGATACGCAGTATTTT
CASSPGADTQYF
>TRBV27|TRBD1|TRBJ2-2|few
TGTGCCAGCAGTTTCGAGGGGGCCGGTACCGGGGAGCTGTTTTTT
CASSFEGAGTGELFF
>TRBV5-5|NA|TRBJ2-2|NA
TGTGCCAGCAGCCCGGACTTATTGAGATTGAACACCGGGGAGCTGTTTTTT
CASSPDLLRLNTGELFF
>TRBV11-1|NA|TRBJ2-5|few
TGTGCCAGCAGCTTAATTCAGGGGTCCTCCCAGTACTTC
CASSLIQGSSQYF
>TRBV6-1|TRBD1|TRBJ1-6|few
TGTGCCAGCAGTGAACTCGCCGGGACAGGGACGGGGTCACCCCTCCACTTT
CASSELAGTGTGSPLHF
>TRBV6-4|TRBD2|TRBJ2-2|hyperexpanded
TGTGCCAGCAGTGACGGGACTAGGAACACCGGGGAGCTGTTTTTT
CASSDGTRNTGELFF
>TRBV6-5|TRBD2|TRBJ2-5|NA
TGTGCCAGCAGTTACAAATTCCTAGCGGGGCCCCAAGAGACCCAGTACTTC
CASSYKFLAGPQETQYF
>TRBV12-3/TRBV12-4|TRBD1|TRBJ1-1|few
TGTGCCAGCAGTACCAACGCTGACAGGGATGAAGCTTTCTTT
CASSTNADRDEAFF
>TRBV27|TRBD1|TRBJ2-2|medium-sized
TGTGCCAGCAGTTTAAGGACGACAGGGACCGGGGAGCTGTTTTTT
CASSLRTTGTGELFF
>TRBV7-6|NA|TRBJ2-3|few
TGTGCCAGCAGCCAAGCTCCGGTCCCCACAGATACGCAGTATTTT
CASSQAPVPTDTQYF
>TRBV12-3/TRBV12-4|TRBD1|TRBJ2-2|medium-sized
TGTGCCAGCAGATCACAGGGGGGCTCGAACACCGGGGAGCTGTTTTTT
CASRSQGGSNTGELFF
>TRBV11-1|NA|TRBJ2-2|medium-sized
TGTGCCAGCGGACGCGGGGAGCTGTTTTTT
CASGRGELFF
>TRBV6-4|NA|TRBJ2-7|NA
TGTGCCAGCAGCCCTGTGGGACCTTCCTACGAGCAGTACTTC
CASSPVGPSYEQYF
>TRBV6-2/TRBV6-3|NA|TRBJ2-5|NA
TGTGCCAGCAGTCGGGCAGATTATAAGCAAGAGACCCAGTACTTC
CASSRADYKQETQYF
>TRBV11-2|TRBD1|TRBJ2-7|NA
TGTGCCAGCAGCTTAGCTACGAGGACAGGGGGCGACGAGCAGTACTTC
CASSLATRTGGDEQYF
>TRBV6-1|NA|TRBJ2-1|medium-sized
TGTGCCAGCAGACCCATGGGTCTTATAGCCTACAATGAGCAGTTCTTC
CASRPMGLIAYNEQFF
>TRBV13|NA|TRBJ1-2|NA
TGTGCCAGCAGGCACCGCCCAGAGGGACCGCAATATGGCTACACCTTC
CASRHRPEGPQYGYTF
>TRBV7-6|NA|TRBJ2-3|NA
TGTGCCAGCAGCTTAGGAATCGAGACAGATACGCAGTATTTT
CASSLGIETDTQYF
>TRBV15|TRBD1|TRBJ2-3|medium-sized
TGTGCCACCAGCTTTACACCAGGGGGCGGCACAGATACGCAGTATTTT
CATSFTPGGGTDTQYF
>TRBV18|NA|TRBJ2-3|few
TGTGCCAGCTCACCACGGAGGGAGAGCACAGATACGCAGTATTTT
CASSPRRESTDTQYF
>TRBV5-6|TRBD1|TRBJ2-4|NA
TGTGCCAGCAGCTTGGGAGGGGGCGGAAACATTCAGTACTTC
CASSLGGGGNIQYF
>TRBV13|NA|TRBJ1-6|medium-sized
TGTGCCAGCAGCTTAGGCGAGGGGAATTCACCCCTCCACTTT
CASSLGEGNSPLHF